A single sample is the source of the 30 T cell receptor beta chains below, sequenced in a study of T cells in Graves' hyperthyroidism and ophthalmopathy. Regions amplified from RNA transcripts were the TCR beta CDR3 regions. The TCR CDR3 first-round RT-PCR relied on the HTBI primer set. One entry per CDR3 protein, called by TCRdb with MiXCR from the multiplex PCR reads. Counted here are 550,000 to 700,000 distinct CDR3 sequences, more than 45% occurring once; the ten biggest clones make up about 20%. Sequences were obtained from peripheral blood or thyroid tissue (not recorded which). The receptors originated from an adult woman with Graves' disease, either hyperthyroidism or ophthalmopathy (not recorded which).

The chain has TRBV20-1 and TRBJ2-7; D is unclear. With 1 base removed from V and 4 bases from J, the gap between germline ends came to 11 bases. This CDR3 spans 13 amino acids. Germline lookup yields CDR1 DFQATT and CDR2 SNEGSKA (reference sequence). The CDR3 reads CSARGESSYEQYF. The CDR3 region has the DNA TGCAGTGCTAGAGGCGAATCGAGTTACGAGCAGTACTTC.

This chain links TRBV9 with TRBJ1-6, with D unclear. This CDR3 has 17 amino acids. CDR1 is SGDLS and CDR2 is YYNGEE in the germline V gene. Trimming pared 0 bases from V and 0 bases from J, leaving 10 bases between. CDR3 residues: CASSVELMSSYNSPLHF. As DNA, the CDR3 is TGTGCCAGCAGCGTAGAACTGATGAGCTCCTATAATTCACCCCTCCACTTT.

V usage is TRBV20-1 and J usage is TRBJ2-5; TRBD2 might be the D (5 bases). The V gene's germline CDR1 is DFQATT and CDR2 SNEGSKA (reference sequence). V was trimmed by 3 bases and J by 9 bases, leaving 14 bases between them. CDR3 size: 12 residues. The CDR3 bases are TGCAGTGCTAGTCAGCGGATGCAGCCCCAGTACTTC. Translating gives CSASQRMQPQYF.

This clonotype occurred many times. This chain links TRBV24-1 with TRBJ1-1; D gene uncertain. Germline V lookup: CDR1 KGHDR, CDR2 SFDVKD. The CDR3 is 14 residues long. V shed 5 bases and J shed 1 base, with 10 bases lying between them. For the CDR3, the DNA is TGTGCCACCAGTGCGTCGGGCCCGAACACTGAAGCTTTCTTT. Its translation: CATSASGPNTEAFF.

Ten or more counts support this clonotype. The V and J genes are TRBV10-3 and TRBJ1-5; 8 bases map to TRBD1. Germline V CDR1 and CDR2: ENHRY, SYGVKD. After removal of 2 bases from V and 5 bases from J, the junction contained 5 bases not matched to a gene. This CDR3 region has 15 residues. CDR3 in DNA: TGTGCCATCAGTGAGAGGGCAGGGGGCCATCAGCCCCAGCATTTT. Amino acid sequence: CAISERAGGHQPQHF.

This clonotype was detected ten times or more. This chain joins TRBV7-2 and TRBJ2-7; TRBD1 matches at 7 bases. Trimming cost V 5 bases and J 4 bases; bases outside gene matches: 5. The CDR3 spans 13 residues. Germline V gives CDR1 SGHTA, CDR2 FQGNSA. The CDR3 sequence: CASSKGTEYEQYF. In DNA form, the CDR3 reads TGTGCCAGCAGCAAGGGGACAGAATACGAGCAGTACTTC.

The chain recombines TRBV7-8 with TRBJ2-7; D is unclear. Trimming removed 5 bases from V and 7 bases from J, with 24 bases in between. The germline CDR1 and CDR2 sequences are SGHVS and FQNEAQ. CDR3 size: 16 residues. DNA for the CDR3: TGTGCCAGCAGCCCCCTCGCGGTCCGGGTTGACAATGAGCAGTACTTC. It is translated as CASSPLAVRVDNEQYF. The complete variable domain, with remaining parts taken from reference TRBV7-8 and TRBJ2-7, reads GAGVSQSPRYKVAKRGQDVALRCDPISGHVSLFWYQQALGQGPEFLTYFQNEAQLDKSGLPSDRFFAERPEGSVSTLKIQRTQQEDSAVYLCASSPLAVRVDNEQYFGPGTRLTVT.

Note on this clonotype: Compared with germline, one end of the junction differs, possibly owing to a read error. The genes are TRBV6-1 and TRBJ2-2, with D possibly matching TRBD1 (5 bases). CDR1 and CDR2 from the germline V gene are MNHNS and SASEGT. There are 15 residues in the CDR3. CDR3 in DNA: TGTACCAGCAGTGTCCCAGGGTCCGACACCGGGGAGCTGTTTTTT. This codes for CTSSVPGSDTGELFF.

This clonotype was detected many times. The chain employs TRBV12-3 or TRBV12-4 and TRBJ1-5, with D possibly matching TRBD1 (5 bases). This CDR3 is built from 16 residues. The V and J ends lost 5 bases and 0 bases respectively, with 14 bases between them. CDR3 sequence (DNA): TGTGCCAGCAGTCTGGGGACGGGGGATAGCAATCAGCCCCAGCATTTT. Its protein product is CASSLGTGDSNQPQHF.

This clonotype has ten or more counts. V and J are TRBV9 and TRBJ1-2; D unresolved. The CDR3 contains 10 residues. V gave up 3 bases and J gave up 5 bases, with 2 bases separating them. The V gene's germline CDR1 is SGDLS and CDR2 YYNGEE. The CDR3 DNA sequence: TGTGCCAGCAGCGGATATGGCTACACCTTC. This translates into CASSGYGYTF.

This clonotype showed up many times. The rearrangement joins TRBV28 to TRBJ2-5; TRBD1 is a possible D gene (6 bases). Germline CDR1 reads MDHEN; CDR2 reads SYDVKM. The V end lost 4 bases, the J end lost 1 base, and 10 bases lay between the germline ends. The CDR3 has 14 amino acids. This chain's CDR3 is CASSSGTPQETQYF. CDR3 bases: TGTGCCAGCAGTTCCGGGACACCCCAAGAGACCCAGTACTTC.

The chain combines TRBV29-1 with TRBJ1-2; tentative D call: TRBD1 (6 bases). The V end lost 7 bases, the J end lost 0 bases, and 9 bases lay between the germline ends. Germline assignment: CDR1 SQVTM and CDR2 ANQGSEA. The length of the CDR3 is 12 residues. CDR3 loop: CSGGPTNYGYTF. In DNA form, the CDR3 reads TGCAGCGGGGGGCCGACTAACTATGGCTACACCTTC. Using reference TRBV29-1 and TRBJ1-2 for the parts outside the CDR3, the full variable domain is SAVISQKPSRDICQRGTSLTIQCQVDSQVTMMFWYRQQPGQSLTLIATANQGSEATYESGFVIDKFPISRPNLTFSTLTVSNMSPEDSSIYLCSGGPTNYGYTFGSGTRLTVV.

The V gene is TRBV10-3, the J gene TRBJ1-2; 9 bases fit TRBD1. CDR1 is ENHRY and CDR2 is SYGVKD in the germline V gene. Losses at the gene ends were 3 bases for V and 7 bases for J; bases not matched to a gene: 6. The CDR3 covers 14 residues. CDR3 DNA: TGTGCCATCAGTGATTGGGACAGGGCGTCTGGCTACACCTTC. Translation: CAISDWDRASGYTF.

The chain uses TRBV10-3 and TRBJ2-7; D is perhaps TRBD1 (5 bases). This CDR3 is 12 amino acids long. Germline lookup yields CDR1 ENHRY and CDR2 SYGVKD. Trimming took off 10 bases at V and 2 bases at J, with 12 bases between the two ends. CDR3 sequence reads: CATETDTYEQYF. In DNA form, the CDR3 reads TGTGCCACCGAGACAGATACCTACGAGCAGTACTTC.

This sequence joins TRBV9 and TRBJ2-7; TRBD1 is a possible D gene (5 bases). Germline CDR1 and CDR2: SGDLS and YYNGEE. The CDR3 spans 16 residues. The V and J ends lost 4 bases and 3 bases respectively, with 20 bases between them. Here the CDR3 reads CASSPQPSGSRYEQYF. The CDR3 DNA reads TGTGCCAGCAGCCCTCAACCCTCAGGGTCCCGCTACGAGCAGTACTTC.

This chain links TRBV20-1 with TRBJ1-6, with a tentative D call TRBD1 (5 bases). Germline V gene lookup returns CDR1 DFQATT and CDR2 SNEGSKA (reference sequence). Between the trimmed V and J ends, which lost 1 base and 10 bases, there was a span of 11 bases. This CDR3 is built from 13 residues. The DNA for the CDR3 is TGCAGTGCTAGAGTAGGGGACGGCTCACCCCTCCACTTT. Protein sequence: CSARVGDGSPLHF.

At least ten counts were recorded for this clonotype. The CDR3 here is CASRKTGRQDYGYTF. In DNA form, the CDR3 reads TGTGCCAGCAGAAAAACAGGGCGACAAGACTATGGCTACACCTTC. The rearrangement links TRBV6-6 to TRBJ1-2, with a possible D match to TRBD1 (6 bases). CDR3 length equals 15 residues. The germline gives CDR1 MNHNY, CDR2 SVGAGI (reference sequence). Deletions cut 6 bases from V and 3 bases from J, with 17 bases between.

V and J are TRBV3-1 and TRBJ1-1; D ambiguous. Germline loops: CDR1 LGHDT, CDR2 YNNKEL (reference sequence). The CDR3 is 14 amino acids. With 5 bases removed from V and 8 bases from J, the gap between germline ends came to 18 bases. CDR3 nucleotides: TGTGCCAGCAGCTTCTCCGCTGGGAGACTAGAAGCTTTCTTT. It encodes CASSFSAGRLEAFF. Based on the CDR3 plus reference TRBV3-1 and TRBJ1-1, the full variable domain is DTAVSQTPKYLVTQMGNDKSIKCEQNLGHDTMYWYKQDSKKFLKIMFSYNNKELIINETVPNRFSPKSPDKAHLNLHINSLELGDSAVYFCASSFSAGRLEAFFGQGTRLTVV.

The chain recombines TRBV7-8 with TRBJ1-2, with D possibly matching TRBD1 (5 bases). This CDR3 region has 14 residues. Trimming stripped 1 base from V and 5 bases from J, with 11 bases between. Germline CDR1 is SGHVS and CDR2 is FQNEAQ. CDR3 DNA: TGTGCCAGCAGCTTAGGTCTGGGGGAATATGGCTACACCTTC. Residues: CASSLGLGEYGYTF.

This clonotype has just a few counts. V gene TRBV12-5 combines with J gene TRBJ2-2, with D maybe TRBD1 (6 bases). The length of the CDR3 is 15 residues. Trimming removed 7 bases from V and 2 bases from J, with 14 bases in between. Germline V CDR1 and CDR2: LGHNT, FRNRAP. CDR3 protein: CASAAGVTNTGELFF. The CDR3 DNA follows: TGTGCTAGTGCCGCAGGGGTCACCAACACCGGGGAGCTGTTTTTT.

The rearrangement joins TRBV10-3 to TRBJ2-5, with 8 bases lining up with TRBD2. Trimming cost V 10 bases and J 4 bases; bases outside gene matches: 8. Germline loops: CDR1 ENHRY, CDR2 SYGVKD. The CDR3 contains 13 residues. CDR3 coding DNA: TGTGCCAGCAACCGGGCGGGAGGAGAGACCCAGTACTTC. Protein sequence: CASNRAGGETQYF.

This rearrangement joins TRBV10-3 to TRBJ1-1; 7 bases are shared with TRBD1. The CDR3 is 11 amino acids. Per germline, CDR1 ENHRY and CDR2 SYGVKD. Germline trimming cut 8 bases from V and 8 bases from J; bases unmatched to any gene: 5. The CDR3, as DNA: TGTGCCATCGCCACGGGACAGGAAGCTTTCTTT. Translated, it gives CAIATGQEAFF.

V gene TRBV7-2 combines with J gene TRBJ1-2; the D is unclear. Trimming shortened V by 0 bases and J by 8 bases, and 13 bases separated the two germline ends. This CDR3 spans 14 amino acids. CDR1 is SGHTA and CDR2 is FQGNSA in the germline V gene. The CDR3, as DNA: TGTGCCAGCAGCTTAGCATCCTCAAGAAAGGGCTACACCTTC. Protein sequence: CASSLASSRKGYTF.

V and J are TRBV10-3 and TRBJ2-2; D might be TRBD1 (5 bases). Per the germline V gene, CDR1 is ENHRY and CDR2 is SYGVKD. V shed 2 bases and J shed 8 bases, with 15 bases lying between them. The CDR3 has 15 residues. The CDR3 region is CAISEEPGASGELFF. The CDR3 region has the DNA TGTGCCATCAGTGAGGAGCCTGGGGCTTCTGGGGAGCTGTTTTTT.

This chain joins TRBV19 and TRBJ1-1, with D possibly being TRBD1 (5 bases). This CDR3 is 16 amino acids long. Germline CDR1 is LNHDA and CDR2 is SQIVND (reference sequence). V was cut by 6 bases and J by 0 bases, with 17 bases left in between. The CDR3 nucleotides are TGTGCCAGTAGGCCTCTAGGGGCCAAGATGAACACTGAAGCTTTCTTT. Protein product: CASRPLGAKMNTEAFF.

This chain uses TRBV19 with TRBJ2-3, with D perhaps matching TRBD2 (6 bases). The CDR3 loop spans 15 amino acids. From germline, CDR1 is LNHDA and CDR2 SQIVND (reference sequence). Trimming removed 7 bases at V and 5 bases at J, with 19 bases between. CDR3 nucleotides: TGTGCCAGTACCGAATATGGAGGGCCAGAAGATACGCAGTATTTT. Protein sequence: CASTEYGGPEDTQYF.

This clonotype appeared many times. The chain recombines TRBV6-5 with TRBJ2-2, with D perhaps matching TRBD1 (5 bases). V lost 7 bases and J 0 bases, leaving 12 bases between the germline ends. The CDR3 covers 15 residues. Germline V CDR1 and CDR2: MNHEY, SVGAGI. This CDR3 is CASTAGNTNTGELFF. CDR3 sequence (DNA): TGTGCCAGCACAGCAGGGAACACGAACACCGGGGAGCTGTTTTTT.

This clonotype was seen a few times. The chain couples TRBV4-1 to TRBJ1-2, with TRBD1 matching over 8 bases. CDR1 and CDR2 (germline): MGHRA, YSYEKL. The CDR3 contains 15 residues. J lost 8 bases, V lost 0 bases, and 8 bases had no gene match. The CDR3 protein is CASSQDRGRSRGYTF. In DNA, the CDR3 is TGCGCCAGCAGCCAAGACAGGGGGCGATCTCGCGGCTACACCTTC.

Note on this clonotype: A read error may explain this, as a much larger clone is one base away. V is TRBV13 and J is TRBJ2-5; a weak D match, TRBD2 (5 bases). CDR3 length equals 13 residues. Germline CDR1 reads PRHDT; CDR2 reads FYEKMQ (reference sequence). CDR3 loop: CTSSSPGSETQYF. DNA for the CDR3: TGTACCAGCAGTTCCCCGGGGTCAGAGACCCAGTACTTC.

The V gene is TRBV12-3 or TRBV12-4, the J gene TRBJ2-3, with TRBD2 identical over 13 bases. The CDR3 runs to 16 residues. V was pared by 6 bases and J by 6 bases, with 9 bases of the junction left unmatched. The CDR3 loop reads CASRPRTSGRLDTQYF. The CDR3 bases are TGTGCCAGCAGGCCCCGGACTAGCGGGAGATTGGATACGCAGTATTTT.